This TCR beta chain was sequenced for a study of T cell changes during pregnancy in multiple sclerosis. The assay was immunoSEQ multiplex PCR, and TCRdb's table has in-frame clones only and misses some. The table lists approximately 46,000 clones, approximately 90% of them singletons. The germline V gene encodes CDR1 SGHVS and CDR2 FNYEAQ. This CDR3 region has 13 residues. Between the trimmed V and J ends, which lost 1 base and 8 bases, there was a span of 10 bases. The sample in question was CD8+ T cells from peripheral blood mononuclear cells, obtained in the second trimester of pregnancy. The chain couples TRBV7-6 to TRBJ2-3, with D perhaps matching TRBD2 (6 bases). The sequence derives from a female donor with multiple sclerosis, enrolled in a pregnancy study. This CDR3 reads CASSLVGRGTQYF. CDR3 DNA: TGTGCCAGCAGCTTAGTTGGGCGGGGTACGCAGTATTTT.